This T cell receptor beta chain comes out of a study of blood T cell repertoires in COVID-19 (dated by TCRdb to 2018 to 2020). About the full investigation: Samples from collaborators originated in the United States, Italy and Spain and spanned both the acute and convalescent phases of COVID-19. The material from the prospective study consisted of cDNA or gDNA derived from T cells, B-cell-depleted T cells, or PBMCs. Subjects who had been exposed to COVID-19, were actively infected with it, or had recovered from it provided the deeply sampled blood TCRbeta repertoires that made up the dataset. The repertoires were released in a freely available public database intended as a resource for research on the immune response to SARS-CoV-2. Samples were obtained from the ongoing ImmuneRACE study (first 160 participants) and from about 1,300 subjects provided by 6 global collaborators. A de-identified subject ID, COVID-19 status, age in years and sex were almost always included in the sample metadata. HLA class I and class II types, where available, came from metadata supplied by the sample provider rather than from assay-based typing. Broader findings and caveats from the paper: How much clinical and demographic metadata was included differed by source and by participant, and the metadata was provided uncurated.

TCRbeta CDR3 regions were amplified from genomic DNA by means of the immunoSEQ Assay, a bias-controlled multiplex PCR. Processing in the source paper ran as follows. Nucleated cell counts per sample were estimated from amplification of reference gene primers within the assay. Sequence reads were collapsed and filtered to measure the absolute abundance of every unique TCRbeta CDR3 rearrangement. For each sample, productive Simpson clonality was calculated as the square root of Simpson's diversity index over productive rearrangements. Sourced from immuneACCESS, this table was stored by TCRdb with only in-frame sequences that have V and J called. A share of the clones is absent; for the studies checked, an unresolved V gene accounts for under half, and the remainder has no known explanation. The V and J calls and clone size come from that table; D and trimming were worked out from the DNA. This sample has 250,000 to 300,000 clones in its table, and over 75% of those were observed once. The ten largest account for just under 0.8% of the sample.

The collaborating institutions used their own protocols to collect whole blood in K2EDTA tubes. For TCRbeta analysis, collaborators shipped samples as frozen whole blood, isolated PBMCs, or DNA extracted from either of those sample types. Counted from cysteine to phenylalanine, this CDR3 has 16 amino acids. The retained sequence is limited to the CDR3, 48 bases, with the frame set at the first base. The germline V gene (reference sequence) supplies CDR1 MNHNY and CDR2 SVGAGI. With respect to this clone: This clone's antigen is unknown. One end of the junction varies from germline; a read error may be responsible.

The chain employs TRBV6-6 and TRBJ2-7; 7 bases in the middle match TRBD1. Sequenced material: peripheral blood. This sequence was found in a woman in her 30s with acute or convalescent COVID-19. The sequenced DNA: TGTGCCAGCAGTACGAGAATAGACAGGGCGTCCTACGAGCAGTGCTTC. Its translation reads: CASSTRIDRASYEQCF.